This T cell receptor (beta chain) was captured by sequencing in a study of T cell repertoires in cytomegalovirus infection. The overall study: Carrying CMV and the relevant HLA type showed in public TCR beta signatures.

Comments on this clonotype: Its antigen is unidentified.

The V gene end was trimmed by 0 bases and the J gene end by 2 bases; junction bases not matched to a gene: 11. The CDR3 spans 19 residues. The germline V gene encodes CDR1 MGHRA and CDR2 YSYEKL. TCRdb reprocessed the reads with MiXCR, giving one entry per CDR3 protein. The table records some 700,000 distinct CDR3 sequences, under 40% of them present only once. General study points: Individuals carrying CMV plus the relevant HLA were identified by cumulative frequency of public TCR beta families.

The clonotype originates from a human donor in good health (CMV status not recorded). Some clones in this sample may be carry-over from other donors' samples. The chain links TRBV4-1 to TRBJ1-5, with 9 bases lining up with TRBD1. Sample: PBMCs. In DNA, the CDR3 is TGCGCCAGCAGCCAAGATCTGGTGGACAGGGGATATGGCAATCAGCCCCAGCATTTT. Protein: CASSQDLVDRGYGNQPQHF.